A selection of T cell receptor beta chains follows, all from one sample in a study of T cells in localized non-small cell lung cancer. Sequencing used immunoSEQ multiplex PCR; TCRdb keeps in-frame clones, though not all of them. The sample comprises some 25,000 clones, approximately 90% of which are singletons, and approximately 2.9% rests with the top ten. Sequences were derived from peripheral blood, sampled before any cancer treatment. The receptors were sampled from a woman aged 40-75 years with stage I lung adenocarcinoma. The CDR3 runs from the conserved cysteine through the conserved F or W. A D gene is named only where the DNA matches it firmly. Expanded clones are given a class, and other clones once, few, many or no size at all.

TRBJ2-1 - TRBV4-2 - CASSQDGSSWSSYNEQFF TGTGCCAGCAGCCAAGATGGATCGAGTTGGAGTTCCTACAATGAGCAGTTCTTC
TRBJ2-1 TRBD2 TRBV5-1 - CASSWGAGAEQFF TGCGCCAGCAGCTGGGGAGCGGGAGCTGAGCAGTTCTTC
TRBJ2-5 TRBD1 TRBV11-2 - CASSPIPGQQETQYF TGTGCCAGCAGCCCCATACCGGGACAGCAAGAGACCCAGTACTTC
TRBJ1-4 - TRBV7-9 - CASSLGQGLGGNEKLFF TGTGCCAGCTCCCTGGGACAAGGTCTTGGGGGGAATGAAAAACTGTTTTTT
TRBJ2-2 - TRBV19 - CASYPVSSNTGELFF TGTGCCAGTTACCCAGTATCATCGAACACCGGGGAGCTGTTTTTT
TRBJ2-4 TRBD1 TRBV5-1 - CASSSDRGWGIQYF TGCGCCAGCAGCTCCGACAGGGGGTGGGGCATTCAGTACTTC
TRBJ2-5 - TRBV6-1 - CASSEAVQQTQYF TGTGCCAGCAGTGAAGCGGTTCAGCAGACCCAGTACTTC
TRBJ2-7 - TRBV5-1 - CASTYSVATGHYEQYF TGCGCCAGCACTTATTCCGTAGCGACCGGTCACTACGAGCAGTACTTC
TRBJ1-1 - TRBV7-2 - CASRPDLNTEAFF TGTGCCAGCAGACCCGATTTGAACACTGAAGCTTTCTTT
TRBJ2-7 - TRBV11-2 - CASSMIGGRNEQYF TGTGCCAGCAGCATGATAGGGGGGAGGAACGAGCAGTACTTC
TRBJ2-5 - TRBV19 - CASSTFGHQGETQYF TGTGCCAGTAGTACCTTCGGACACCAGGGCGAGACCCAGTACTTC
TRBJ1-3 - TRBV5-1 - CASSLDSDDFGNTIYF TGCGCCAGCAGCTTGGACAGCGACGATTTCGGAAACACCATATATTTT
TRBJ2-6 - TRBV6-6 - CASSLDRGANVLTF TGTGCCAGCAGCCTCGACCGGGGGGCCAACGTCCTGACTTTC
TRBJ2-7 - TRBV11-3 - CASSVGSYEQYF TGTGCCAGCAGCGTAGGTTCCTACGAGCAGTACTTC
TRBJ1-2 - TRBV21-1 - CASSKEQAPYGYTF TGTGCCAGCAGCAAAGAACAGGCTCCTTATGGCTACACCTTC
TRBJ2-7 - TRBV29-1 once CSVGKRMSSYEQYF TGCAGCGTTGGAAAGCGGATGAGCTCCTACGAGCAGTACTTC
TRBJ1-5 - TRBV9 - CASSSTGASNQPQHF TGTGCCAGCAGCTCGACCGGGGCTAGCAATCAGCCCCAGCATTTT
TRBJ1-1 - TRBV21-1 - CASSKVEAGKNTEAFF TGTGCCAGCAGCAAAGTGGAAGCAGGGAAGAACACTGAAGCTTTCTTT
TRBJ1-5 - TRBV27 - CASSFEGSSNQPQHF TGTGCCAGCAGTTTCGAGGGAAGTAGCAATCAGCCCCAGCATTTT
TRBJ2-5 - TRBV7-9 - CASSSYMTGVSQETQYF TGTGCCAGCAGCTCTTATATGACGGGGGTCTCACAAGAGACCCAGTACTTC
TRBJ2-7 - TRBV27 - CAIRRRGEIFYEQYF TGTGCCATCAGGAGGAGGGGGGAAATATTCTACGAGCAGTACTTC
TRBJ2-1 - TRBV6-5 - CASRGSGENEQFF TGTGCCAGCAGGGGTAGCGGCGAAAATGAGCAGTTCTTC
TRBJ2-7 - TRBV2 - CASGDMSYEQYF TGTGCCAGCGGAGACATGTCCTACGAGCAGTACTTC
TRBJ2-1 - TRBV29-1 - CSVDSYNEQFF TGCAGCGTTGACTCCTACAATGAGCAGTTCTTC
TRBJ2-3 - TRBV7-6 - CASSLTRGAGDTQYF TGTGCCAGCAGCCTAACTCGAGGGGCCGGAGATACGCAGTATTTT
TRBJ1-5 - TRBV30 - CAWSRPYQPQHF TGTGCCTGGAGCAGGCCTTATCAGCCCCAGCATTTT
TRBJ1-2 TRBD1 TRBV5-6 once CASSFRDRGNYGYTF TGTGCCAGCAGCTTCCGGGACAGGGGTAACTATGGCTACACCTTC
TRBJ2-7 TRBD2 TRBV29-1 - CSVAGLAGWSSYEQYF TGCAGCGTTGCGGGACTAGCGGGTTGGAGCTCCTACGAGCAGTACTTC
TRBJ2-7 - TRBV27 - CASSSPLGGVYEQYF TGTGCCAGCAGTTCGCCCCTAGGCGGGGTGTACGAGCAGTACTTC
TRBJ2-2 - TRBV2 - CASSEDYTGELFF TGTGCCAGCAGTGAAGACTACACCGGGGAGCTGTTTTTT
TRBJ2-3 - TRBV19 - CASSTGDTQYF TGTGCCAGTAGCACGGGGGATACGCAGTATTTT
TRBJ2-7 TRBD1 TRBV7-9 - CASSLPTGVVEQYF TGTGCCAGCAGCCTTCCGACAGGGGTTGTAGAGCAGTACTTC
TRBJ1-5 - TRBV6-1 - CASRGGDQPQHF TGTGCCAGCAGGGGAGGGGATCAGCCCCAGCATTTT
TRBJ1-4 - TRBV28 - CASTSYPHVSRKLFF TGTGCCAGCACATCCTATCCTCACGTCTCGCGAAAACTGTTTTTT
TRBJ2-3 TRBD1 TRBV6-5 - CASRNRGVTDTQYF TGTGCCAGCAGAAACAGGGGAGTCACAGATACGCAGTATTTT
TRBJ1-3 - TRBV7-9 - CASSLGQSIYF TGTGCCAGCAGCTTAGGACAGTCGATATATTTT
TRBJ2-5 TRBD2 TRBV10-2 once CASSEARGEGREETQYF TGCGCCAGCAGTGAGGCGCGGGGGGAGGGCCGGGAGGAGACCCAGTACTTC
TRBJ2-1 TRBD2 TRBV5-4 - CASSLEGTSGSQSYNEQFF TGTGCCAGCAGCTTGGAGGGGACTAGCGGGAGTCAATCCTACAATGAGCAGTTCTTC
TRBJ2-1 TRBD1 TRBV6-1 - CASSYRVGQGGEQFF TGTGCCAGCAGCTACAGGGTGGGACAGGGTGGTGAGCAGTTCTTC
TRBJ1-4 - TRBV19 - CASSTSWTAVNEKLFF TGTGCCAGTAGTACCTCCTGGACAGCTGTTAATGAAAAACTGTTTTTT
TRBJ2-2 TRBD2 TRBV9 - CASSDQREGRGELFF TGTGCCAGCAGCGATCAGCGGGAGGGTCGCGGGGAGCTGTTTTTT